These T cell receptor beta chains were read from a single sample in a study of regulatory and conventional T cells in RAG deficiency. Repertoires were generated with immunoSEQ multiplex PCR, while TCRdb's copy carries only in-frame clones and drops some. In the table there are roughly 35,000 clones, 70% to 80% of which are singletons. The same data also went into a second study, on regulatory T cells.

The sample taken for sequencing was CD4+ effector T cells sorted from blood. The source is a human donor in good health. The CDR3 runs from the conserved cysteine through the conserved F or W. A D gene is named only where the DNA matches it firmly. Where a row states a size, it is once, few, many or the class of an expanded clone; other rows omit it.

d_call: TRBD2; j_call: TRBJ2-5; clone_size: .; v_call: TRBV2; cdr3_nt: TGTGCCAGCAGTGCCGAGCGGGGGGGCCGGGAGACCCAGTACTTC; cdr3_aa: CASSAERGGRETQYF
d_call: .; j_call: TRBJ1-3; clone_size: .; v_call: TRBV10-1; cdr3_nt: TGCGCCAGCAGGCCGGGTGGAACTTCTCAGGAAAACACCATATATTTT; cdr3_aa: CASRPGGTSQENTIYF
d_call: .; j_call: TRBJ1-6; clone_size: few; v_call: TRBV6-5; cdr3_nt: TGTGCCAGCAGTTACTCCATGGGGCGGGGGGTACCCCTCCACTTT; cdr3_aa: CASSYSMGRGVPLHF
d_call: TRBD1; j_call: TRBJ1-3; clone_size: once; v_call: TRBV4-1; cdr3_nt: TGCGCCAGCAGCCAGGGGACAGGGGGAAACACCATATATTTT; cdr3_aa: CASSQGTGGNTIYF
d_call: TRBD1; j_call: TRBJ2-7; clone_size: .; v_call: TRBV2; cdr3_nt: TGTGCCAGCAGTGAAGGGGGGAGCACAGGGGCCTACTCCTACGAGCAGTACTTC; cdr3_aa: CASSEGGSTGAYSYEQYF
d_call: .; j_call: TRBJ2-2; clone_size: few; v_call: TRBV11-2; cdr3_nt: TGTGCCAGCAGCCAGCGTCGGGGGCCGGGCGGGGAGCTGTTTTTT; cdr3_aa: CASSQRRGPGGELFF
d_call: .; j_call: TRBJ1-4; clone_size: few; v_call: TRBV5-4; cdr3_nt: TGTGCCAGCAGCTTGGGGGGACAACTTAATGAAAAACTGTTTTTT; cdr3_aa: CASSLGGQLNEKLFF
d_call: .; j_call: TRBJ2-2; clone_size: once; v_call: TRBV6-5; cdr3_nt: TGTGCCAGCAGTTACACCTTTAAAAAAGAGCTGTTTTTT; cdr3_aa: CASSYTFKKELFF
d_call: .; j_call: TRBJ2-3; clone_size: .; v_call: TRBV30; cdr3_nt: TGTGCCTGGAGGGCTAGCACAGATACGCAGTATTTT; cdr3_aa: CAWRASTDTQYF
d_call: TRBD1; j_call: TRBJ2-1; clone_size: .; v_call: TRBV5-1; cdr3_nt: TGCGCCAGCAGCTCCGGGACAGACTCCTACAATGAGCAGTTCTTC; cdr3_aa: CASSSGTDSYNEQFF
d_call: .; j_call: TRBJ2-5; clone_size: .; v_call: TRBV11-3; cdr3_nt: TGTGCCAGCAGCAGGGCCCAAGGAGAGACCCAGTACTTC; cdr3_aa: CASSRAQGETQYF
d_call: .; j_call: TRBJ2-2; clone_size: .; v_call: TRBV4-2; cdr3_nt: TGTGCCAGCAGCTCCTCCGGGATACTGACCGGGGAGCTGTTTTTT; cdr3_aa: CASSSSGILTGELFF
d_call: .; j_call: TRBJ1-2; clone_size: few; v_call: TRBV27; cdr3_nt: TGTGCCAGCACGCCTCGGGGGACCCGACACTATGGCTACACCTTC; cdr3_aa: CASTPRGTRHYGYTF
d_call: .; j_call: TRBJ2-7; clone_size: once; v_call: TRBV10-2; cdr3_nt: TGCGCCAGCAGTGAGGCCCAGTCCCGGGGGAACTACGAGCAGTACTTC; cdr3_aa: CASSEAQSRGNYEQYF
d_call: TRBD1; j_call: TRBJ2-7; clone_size: .; v_call: TRBV11-2; cdr3_nt: TGTGCCAGCAGCCACGGACAGGGGAGTGCCTACGAGCAGTACTTC; cdr3_aa: CASSHGQGSAYEQYF
d_call: TRBD1; j_call: TRBJ2-5; clone_size: .; v_call: TRBV6-1; cdr3_nt: TGTGCCAGCAGTTTAGGACAGGCAAAAGAGACCCAGTACTTC; cdr3_aa: CASSLGQAKETQYF
d_call: TRBD1; j_call: TRBJ1-1; clone_size: .; v_call: TRBV11-2; cdr3_nt: TGTGCCAGCTTGAGGGACAGGGACACTGAAGCTTTCTTT; cdr3_aa: CASLRDRDTEAFF
d_call: .; j_call: TRBJ1-1; clone_size: .; v_call: TRBV6-5; cdr3_nt: TGTGCCAGCAGTTACTCACAGCGGAACACTGAAGCTTTCTTT; cdr3_aa: CASSYSQRNTEAFF
d_call: .; j_call: TRBJ2-7; clone_size: .; v_call: TRBV6-5; cdr3_nt: TGTGCCAGCAGTTACTCCTTTCGACTAGGCATCTACGAGCAGTACTTC; cdr3_aa: CASSYSFRLGIYEQYF
d_call: TRBD1; j_call: TRBJ1-1; clone_size: .; v_call: TRBV14; cdr3_nt: TGTGCCAGCAGCCAAGTAATCGGACAGGGGGCCCGTGAAGCTTTCTTT; cdr3_aa: CASSQVIGQGAREAFF
d_call: .; j_call: TRBJ2-7; clone_size: few; v_call: TRBV2; cdr3_nt: TGTGCCAGCAGTGAAAGGGTCCATAGCGGCTCCTACGAGCAGTACTTC; cdr3_aa: CASSERVHSGSYEQYF
d_call: .; j_call: TRBJ2-6; clone_size: .; v_call: TRBV11-2; cdr3_nt: TGTGCCAGCAGCCGGACAACGACATCTGGGGCCAACGTCCTGACTTTC; cdr3_aa: CASSRTTTSGANVLTF
d_call: .; j_call: TRBJ2-3; clone_size: .; v_call: TRBV5-1; cdr3_nt: TGCGCCAGCAGCCCGCAAGGGGTTAGCACAGATACGCAGTATTTT; cdr3_aa: CASSPQGVSTDTQYF
d_call: TRBD2; j_call: TRBJ2-1; clone_size: .; v_call: TRBV7-3; cdr3_nt: TGTGCCAGCAGCTTACAAGGACTAGCGGGGGGAATCAATGAGCAGTTCTTC; cdr3_aa: CASSLQGLAGGINEQFF
d_call: .; j_call: TRBJ2-4; clone_size: .; v_call: TRBV18; cdr3_nt: TGTGCCAGCTCACCAAAACCCAAAGAGAACATTCAGTACTTC; cdr3_aa: CASSPKPKENIQYF
d_call: .; j_call: TRBJ2-7; clone_size: .; v_call: TRBV11-1; cdr3_nt: TGTGCCAGCAGCATCCGGGAAGCCTACGAGCAGTACTTC; cdr3_aa: CASSIREAYEQYF
d_call: TRBD1; j_call: TRBJ1-6; clone_size: few; v_call: TRBV2; cdr3_nt: TGTGCCAGCAGAAATACAGGGGCTTATAATTCACCCCTCCACTTT; cdr3_aa: CASRNTGAYNSPLHF
d_call: .; j_call: TRBJ1-4; clone_size: few; v_call: TRBV2; cdr3_nt: TGTGCCAGCAGTGAAGCGTCCGAACTGTTTTTT; cdr3_aa: CASSEASELFF
d_call: .; j_call: TRBJ2-1; clone_size: .; v_call: TRBV11-1; cdr3_nt: TGTGCCAGCAGCTACCTAGGTGGGGGATACAATGAGCAGTTCTTC; cdr3_aa: CASSYLGGGYNEQFF
d_call: .; j_call: TRBJ1-1; clone_size: .; v_call: TRBV9; cdr3_nt: TGTGCCAGCACCAAACCGCCTGGGGGTGTCAACACTGAAGCTTTCTTT; cdr3_aa: CASTKPPGGVNTEAFF
d_call: TRBD1; j_call: TRBJ2-5; clone_size: .; v_call: TRBV5-1; cdr3_nt: TGCGCCAGCAGCCATGGACAGGGAGAGACCCAGTACTTC; cdr3_aa: CASSHGQGETQYF
d_call: .; j_call: TRBJ1-5; clone_size: .; v_call: TRBV19; cdr3_nt: TGTGCCAGTAGTATAGAAGGGAATAGCAATCAGCCCCAGCATTTT; cdr3_aa: CASSIEGNSNQPQHF
d_call: TRBD1; j_call: TRBJ1-2; clone_size: .; v_call: TRBV11-2; cdr3_nt: TGTGCCAGCAGCAGGGACAGGGCGGAAAGCTACACCTTC; cdr3_aa: CASSRDRAESYTF
d_call: .; j_call: TRBJ1-2; clone_size: .; v_call: TRBV9; cdr3_nt: TGTGCCAGCAGCAGGGAACTCTATGGCTACACCTTC; cdr3_aa: CASSRELYGYTF
d_call: TRBD1; j_call: TRBJ2-6; clone_size: .; v_call: TRBV6-4; cdr3_nt: TGTGCCAGCAGTCAACGGGACAGCGGCCTTCTTGGGGCCAACGTCCTGACTTTC; cdr3_aa: CASSQRDSGLLGANVLTF